Given below is one T cell receptor (beta chain) in context. Other DNA variants within this sample encode the same CDR3. CDR1 and CDR2 from the germline V gene are KGHSH and LQKENI. With 3 bases removed from V and 6 bases from J, the gap between germline ends came to 17 bases. This CDR3 has 15 amino acids. The source of the sample is a study of OX40 agonist ivuxolimab in advanced cancers. TCRdb's table, derived via immunoSEQ multiplex PCR, lists solely in-frame clones and lacks some. Here the sample spans 60,000 or so clones, roughly 83% being singletons. The chain is built from TRBV18 and TRBJ1-1, with D uncertain. This clonotype was sampled from an adult with an advanced solid tumor such as melanoma, head and neck, liver or kidney cancer. The specimen was CD4+ or CD8+ T cells sorted from blood, collected in a trial of the OX40 agonist ivuxolimab. CDR3 sequence (DNA): TGTGCCAGCTCACCTGGAACAGCGGGGAGGGCTGAAGCTTTCTTT. Its translation: CASSPGTAGRAEAFF.